This TCR beta chain was observed in a study of blood T cell repertoires in COVID-19. Across the study: Sites in the United States, Italy and Spain provided acute and convalescent COVID-19 samples. From T cells, B-cell-depleted T cells, or PBMCs came the material, which was cDNA or gDNA.

Per the original methods: Using reference gene primer amplification, nucleated cell counts were estimated. Clones were sequenced by immunoSEQ multiplex PCR, and TCRdb holds only the in-frame ones, with some missing. Clone size and V and J calls were adopted from that table, with D and trimming inferred from the DNA. Found here are roughly 50,000 clones, approximately 81% of them singletons; the top ten hold 13%. CDR1 and CDR2 (germline): LNHDA, SQIVND (reference sequence). This CDR3 has 17 residues. Trimming took 3 bases from V and 4 from J; bases not matched to a gene: 11. Specimen: peripheral blood. The clonotype was recovered from a woman older than 75 with acute or convalescent COVID-19. V and J are TRBV19 and TRBJ1-2; 10 nucleotides align to TRBD1. The CDR3, as DNA: TGTGCCAGTAGTATTGACAGGGGGCCTATCACCCTCTATGGCTACACCTTC. The encoded protein is CASSIDRGPITLYGYTF.